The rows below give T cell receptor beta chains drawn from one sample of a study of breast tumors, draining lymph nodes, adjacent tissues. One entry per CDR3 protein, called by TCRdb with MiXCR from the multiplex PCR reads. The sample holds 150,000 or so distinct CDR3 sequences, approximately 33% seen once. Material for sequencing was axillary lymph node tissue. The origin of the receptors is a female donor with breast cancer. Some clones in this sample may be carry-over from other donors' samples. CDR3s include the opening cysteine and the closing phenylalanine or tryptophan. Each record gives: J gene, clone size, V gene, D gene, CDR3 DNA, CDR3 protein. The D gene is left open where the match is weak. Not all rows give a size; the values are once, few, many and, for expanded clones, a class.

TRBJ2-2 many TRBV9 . TGTGCCAGCAGTCCGAACACCGGGGAGCTGTTTTTT CASSPNTGELFF
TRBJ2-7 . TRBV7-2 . TGTGCCAGCAGCTTTGCGAGTTACGAGCAGTACTTC CASSFASYEQYF
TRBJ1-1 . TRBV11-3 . TGTGCCAGCAGCCTACAGGGAACGACCACTGAAGCTTTCTTT CASSLQGTTTEAFF
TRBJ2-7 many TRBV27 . TGTGCCAGCAAATGGGGGGAGCCTTCCTACGAGCAGTACTTC CASKWGEPSYEQYF
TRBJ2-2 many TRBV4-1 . TGCGCCAGCAGCCAAGAGGGGGAGGGGGCAGCGAACACCGGGGAGCTGTTTTTT CASSQEGEGAANTGELFF
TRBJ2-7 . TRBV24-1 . TGTGCCACCAGTGATGAGTATGAGCAGTACTTC CATSDEYEQYF
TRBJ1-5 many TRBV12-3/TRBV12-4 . TGTGCCAGCAGCCACGCGTTAGGCAATCAGCCCCAGCATTTT CASSHALGNQPQHF
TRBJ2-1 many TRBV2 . TGTGCCAGCAGTGGTACGGGGGAGCAGTTCTTC CASSGTGEQFF
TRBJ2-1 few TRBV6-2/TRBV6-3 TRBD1 TGTGCCAGCAGTCGCCGGGACAGGGGGCAAAATGAGCAGTTCTTC CASSRRDRGQNEQFF
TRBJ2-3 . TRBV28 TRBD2 TGTGCCAGCATCCCCACGGGAGGCCAAGATACGCAGTATTTT CASIPTGGQDTQYF
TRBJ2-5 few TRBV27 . TGTGCCAGCAGTTTATCCGGGGTCTACCAAGAGACCCAGTACTTC CASSLSGVYQETQYF
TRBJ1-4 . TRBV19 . TGTGCCAGTAGTATGTGGACGGGAAAAAATGAAAAACTGTCTTTT CASSMWTGKNEKLSF
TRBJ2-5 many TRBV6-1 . TGTGCCAGCACCGGAAGGGAGACCCAGTACTTC CASTGRETQYF
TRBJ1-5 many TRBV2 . TGTGCCAGCAGTGAAGCGCGGTCAAATAACCAGCCCCAGCATTTT CASSEARSNNQPQHF
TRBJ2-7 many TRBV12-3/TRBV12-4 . TGTGCCAGCAGTTGGGGTATTACGAGGATGCAGTACTTC CASSWGITRMQYF
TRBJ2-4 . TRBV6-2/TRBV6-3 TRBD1 TGTGCCAGCAGTTTCAACCGGGACAGGGGGAATAGGGACATTCAGTACTTC CASSFNRDRGNRDIQYF
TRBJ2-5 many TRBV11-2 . TGTGCCAGCAGCTTAGGAGCAAGCGAGGGGGGAGAGACCCAGTACTTC CASSLGASEGGETQYF
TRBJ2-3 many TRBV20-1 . TGCAGTGCTAGGTTCTGGATTACTAGCACAGATACGCAGTATTTT CSARFWITSTDTQYF
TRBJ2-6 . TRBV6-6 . TGTGCCAGCAGTCAGGGAGTAGCTTTC CASSQGVAF
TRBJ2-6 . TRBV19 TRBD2 TGTGCCAGTAGTATAGTTGCGGGAGGGACCAACGTCCTGACTTTC CASSIVAGGTNVLTF
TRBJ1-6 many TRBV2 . TGTGCCAGCAGTGAAGCGCTTTCCGGCCGTGGCTCCTATAATTCACCCCTCCACTTT CASSEALSGRGSYNSPLHF
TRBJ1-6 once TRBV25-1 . TGTGCCAGCAGGGGGGACTCACGGTATAATTCACCCCTCCACTTT CASRGDSRYNSPLHF
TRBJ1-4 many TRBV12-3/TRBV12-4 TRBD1 TGTGCCAGCAGCCTAGACAGGGAAAGAGAAAAACTGTTTTTT CASSLDREREKLFF
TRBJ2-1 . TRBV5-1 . TGCGCCAGCAAGGGTAGCCGCTCCTACAGCGAGCAGTTCTTC CASKGSRSYSEQFF
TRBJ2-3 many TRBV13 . TGTGCCAGCAGCTTACGACCCCCTCGGGCGGCCACAGATACGCAGTATTTT CASSLRPPRAATDTQYF